These 14 T cell receptor beta chains originate from one sample sequenced in a study of technical replicates of blood from several donors. Sequencing was performed with immunoSEQ multiplex PCR; in TCRdb, only in-frame clones are kept and a portion is missing. This repertoire shows some 60,000 clones, 91% found once; its top ten account for about 3.9%. Sample: PBMCs. Every receptor here comes from a human donor in good health. Some clones in this sample may be carry-over from other donors' samples.

This chain links TRBV4-3 with TRBJ1-4; D gene unclear. Germline CDR1 is LGHNA and CDR2 is YSLEER. This CDR3 has 15 residues. Trimming took off 1 base at V and 8 bases at J, with 14 bases between the two ends. The CDR3 is CASSQGNGAGEKLFF. For the CDR3, the DNA is TGCGCCAGCAGCCAAGGGAACGGCGCGGGGGAAAAACTGTTTTTT.

The chain couples TRBV5-6 to TRBJ1-2; no firm D call. CDR3 size: 12 residues. Per the germline V gene, CDR1 is SGHDT and CDR2 is YYEEEE. The V gene lost 1 base and the J gene lost 8 bases, with 9 bases spanning the gap. The CDR3 loop reads CASSLYTAGYTF. For the CDR3, the DNA is TGTGCCAGCAGCTTGTACACCGCCGGCTACACCTTC.

This chain uses TRBV28 with TRBJ1-1; D may be TRBD1 (6 bases). Germline V gives CDR1 MDHEN, CDR2 SYDVKM. The CDR3 has 14 amino acids. Trimming stripped 5 bases from V and 0 bases from J, with 10 bases between. CDR3 nucleotides: TGTGCCAGCAGTCCCGGGACACTGAACACTGAAGCTTTCTTT. It is translated as CASSPGTLNTEAFF.

J is TRBJ2-3 and V is TRBV5-4, with 12 bases lining up with TRBD2. V shed 4 bases, J shed 3 bases, and the junction held 12 bases outside the gene matches. The CDR3 has 18 amino acids. Germline assignment: CDR1 SGHNT and CDR2 YYREEE (reference sequence). The CDR3 nucleotides read TGTGCCAGCAGCCGGGGACTAGCGGGCGGAGACAGTACAGATACGCAGTATTTT. Translation: CASSRGLAGGDSTDTQYF.

The chain carries TRBV6-1 and TRBJ1-6; 7 positions agree with TRBD1. The CDR3 is made up of 14 amino acids. V shed 11 bases and J 10 bases; nucleotides not matched to a gene: 14. Germline V gene sequence: CDR1 MNHNS, CDR2 SASEGT. CDR3 coding DNA: TGTGCCGTACAATCGACAGGGTCAAGCTCACCCCTCCACTTT. This codes for CAVQSTGSSSPLHF.

The chain joins TRBV7-2 to TRBJ2-2, with D maybe TRBD2 (6 bases). Trimming removed 3 bases at V and 0 bases at J, with 11 bases between. The length of the CDR3 is 16 residues. Germline assignment: CDR1 SGHTA and CDR2 FQGNSA. The CDR3 sequence: CASSFGSGSNTGELFF. The DNA of the CDR3 is TGTGCCAGCAGCTTCGGTAGCGGCTCGAACACCGGGGAGCTGTTTTTT.

The chain carries TRBV7-2 and TRBJ2-7; 16 nucleotides align to TRBD2. V gave up 2 bases and J gave up 4 bases; unmatched junction bases: 5. This CDR3 contains 17 residues. Germline CDR1 SGHTA, CDR2 FQGNSA. DNA for the CDR3: TGTGCCAGCAGCTTACGAGGGACTAGCGGGGGGGTGTACGAGCAGTACTTC. It encodes CASSLRGTSGGVYEQYF.

The chain combines TRBV27 with TRBJ2-7, with TRBD2 identical over 7 bases. The V segment lost 1 base and the J segment 1 base; nucleotides outside the gene matches: 7. Per germline, CDR1 MNHEY and CDR2 SMNVEV (reference sequence). The CDR3 runs to 16 residues. DNA for the CDR3: TGTGCCAGCAGTTTATTGGCCACTAGCGTATCCTACGAGCAGTACTTC. As protein: CASSLLATSVSYEQYF.

This clone was detected once. CDR3 region: CASSQRLAVQGSTDTQYF. The CDR3 DNA is TGTGCCAGCAGCCAAAGACTAGCGGTCCAGGGGAGCACAGATACGCAGTATTTT. V usage is TRBV7-7 and J usage is TRBJ2-3; 9 bases fit TRBD2. Germline V gene data show CDR1 as SSHAT and CDR2 as FNYEAQ (reference sequence). The CDR3 has 18 amino acids. The V gene end was trimmed by 5 bases and the J gene end by 0 bases; junction bases not matched to a gene: 12.

CDR3 DNA: TGTGCCAGCTCACCGGCGGGGGGGTCCAATGAGCAGTTCTTC. This translates into CASSPAGGSNEQFF. J is TRBJ2-1 and V is TRBV18; 9 bases are shared with TRBD2. There are 14 residues in the CDR3. CDR1 is KGHSH and CDR2 is LQKENI in the germline V gene. The trim removed 3 bases at V and 6 bases at J, leaving 3 bases unmatched.

The rearrangement links TRBV5-1 to TRBJ2-1, with a weak D call TRBD1 (5 bases). Germline CDR1 reads SGHRS; CDR2 reads YFSETQ. V shed 0 bases and J shed 4 bases, with 11 bases lying between them. The CDR3 totals 15 residues. The CDR3: CASSLDQGSYNEQFF. CDR3 nucleotide sequence: TGCGCCAGCAGCTTGGATCAGGGCTCTTACAATGAGCAGTTCTTC.

The rearrangement joins TRBV6-1 to TRBJ2-7, with TRBD1 identical over 10 bases. Germline V gene sequence: CDR1 MNHNS, CDR2 SASEGT. This CDR3 has 14 amino acids. V was pared by 6 bases and J by 9 bases, with 11 bases of the junction left unmatched. The CDR3 region is CASRVTGGDLGQYF. As DNA, the CDR3 is TGTGCCAGCAGGGTGACAGGGGGCGACCTCGGGCAGTACTTC.

The chain joins TRBV7-8 to TRBJ1-2, with D possibly matching TRBD1 (5 bases). This CDR3 has 14 amino acids. V lost 4 bases and J lost 5, with 14 bases in between. CDR1 is SGHVS, CDR2 FQNEAQ, per germline. CDR3: CASSSPGGGYGYTF. In nucleotides, the CDR3 is TGTGCCAGCAGCTCTCCCGGGGGAGGTTATGGCTACACCTTC.

In this sample, this clone turned up a few times. The rearrangement joins TRBV18 to TRBJ1-1, with TRBD1 matching 7 bases. Trimming took 6 bases from V and 4 from J; bases not matched to a gene: 2. The CDR3 totals 12 residues. Germline loops: CDR1 KGHSH, CDR2 LQKENI. The CDR3 region is CASSTGPTEAFF. In DNA, the CDR3 is TGTGCCAGCTCGACAGGGCCCACTGAAGCTTTCTTT.